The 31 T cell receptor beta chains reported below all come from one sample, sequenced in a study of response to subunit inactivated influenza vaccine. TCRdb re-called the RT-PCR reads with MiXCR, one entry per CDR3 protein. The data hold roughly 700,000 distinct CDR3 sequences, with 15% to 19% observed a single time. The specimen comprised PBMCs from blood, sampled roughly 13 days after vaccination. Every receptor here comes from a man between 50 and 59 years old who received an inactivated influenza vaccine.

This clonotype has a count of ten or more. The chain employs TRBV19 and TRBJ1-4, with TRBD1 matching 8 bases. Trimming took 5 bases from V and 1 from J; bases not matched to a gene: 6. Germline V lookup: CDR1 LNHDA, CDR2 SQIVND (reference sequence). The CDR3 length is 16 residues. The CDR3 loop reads CASSSPGQGTNEKLFF. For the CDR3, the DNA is TGTGCCAGTAGTTCCCCCGGACAGGGAACTAATGAAAAACTGTTTTTT. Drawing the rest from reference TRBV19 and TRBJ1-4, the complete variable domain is DGGITQSPKYLFRKEGQNVTLSCEQNLNHDAMYWYRQDPGQGLRLIYYSQIVNDFQKGDIAEGYSVSREKKESFPLTVTSAQKNPTAFYLCASSSPGQGTNEKLFFGSGTQLSVL.

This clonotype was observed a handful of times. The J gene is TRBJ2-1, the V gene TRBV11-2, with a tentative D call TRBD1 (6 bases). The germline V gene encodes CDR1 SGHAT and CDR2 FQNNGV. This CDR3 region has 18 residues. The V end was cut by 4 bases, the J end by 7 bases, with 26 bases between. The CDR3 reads CASSSTNRYRDGWNEQFF. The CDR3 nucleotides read TGTGCCAGCAGCTCTACAAACCGATACAGGGACGGTTGGAATGAGCAGTTCTTC.

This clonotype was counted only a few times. In DNA form, the CDR3 reads TGCGCCAGCAGTGAAAGGAGGATAGCGGGGGCAGATACGCAGTATTTT. Translated, it gives CASSERRIAGADTQYF. J is TRBJ2-3 and V is TRBV10-1; TRBD2 agrees at 9 bases. Trimming removed 3 bases from V and 4 bases from J; junction bases left unmatched: 8. Germline lookup yields CDR1 WNHNN and CDR2 SYGVQD (reference sequence). This CDR3 is 16 amino acids long.

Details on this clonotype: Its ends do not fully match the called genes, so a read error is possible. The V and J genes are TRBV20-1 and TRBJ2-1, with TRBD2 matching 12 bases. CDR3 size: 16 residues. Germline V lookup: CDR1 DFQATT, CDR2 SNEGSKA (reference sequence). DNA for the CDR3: TGCTGTGCTAGAGGGCCACTAGCGGGAGGTCCCAATGAGCAGTTCTTC. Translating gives CCARGPLAGGPNEQFF.

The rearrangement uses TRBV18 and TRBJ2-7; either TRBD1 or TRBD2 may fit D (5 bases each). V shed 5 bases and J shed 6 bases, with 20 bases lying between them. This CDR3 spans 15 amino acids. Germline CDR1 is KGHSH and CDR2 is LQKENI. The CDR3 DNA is TGTGCCAGCTCAGCTGCCGGGACCCCGGACGGCGAGCAGTACTTC. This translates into CASSAAGTPDGEQYF.

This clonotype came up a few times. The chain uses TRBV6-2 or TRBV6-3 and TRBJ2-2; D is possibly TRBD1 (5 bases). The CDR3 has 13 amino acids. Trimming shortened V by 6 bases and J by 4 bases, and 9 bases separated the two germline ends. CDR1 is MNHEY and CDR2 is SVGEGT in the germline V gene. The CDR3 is CASRGRGTGELFF. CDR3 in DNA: TGTGCCAGCAGGGGGCGCGGCACCGGGGAGCTGTTTTTT.

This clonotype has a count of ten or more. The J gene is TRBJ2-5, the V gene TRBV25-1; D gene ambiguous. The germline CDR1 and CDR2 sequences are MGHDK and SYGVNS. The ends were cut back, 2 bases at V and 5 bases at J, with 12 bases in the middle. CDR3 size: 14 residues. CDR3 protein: CASSEISSSETQYF. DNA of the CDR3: TGTGCCAGCAGTGAAATCAGTAGCTCGGAGACCCAGTACTTC.

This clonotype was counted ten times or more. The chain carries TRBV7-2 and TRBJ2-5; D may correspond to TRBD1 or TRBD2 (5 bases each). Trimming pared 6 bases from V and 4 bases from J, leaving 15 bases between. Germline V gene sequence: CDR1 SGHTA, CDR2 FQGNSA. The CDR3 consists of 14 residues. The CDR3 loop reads CASSQRWGRETQYF. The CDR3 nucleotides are TGTGCCAGCAGTCAGAGGTGGGGGAGAGAGACCCAGTACTTC.

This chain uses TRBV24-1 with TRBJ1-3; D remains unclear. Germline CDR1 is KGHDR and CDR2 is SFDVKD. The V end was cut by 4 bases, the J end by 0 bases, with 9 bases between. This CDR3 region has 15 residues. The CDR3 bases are TGTGCCACCAGTGACCCGGGCTTCTCTGGAAACACCATATATTTT. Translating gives CATSDPGFSGNTIYF.

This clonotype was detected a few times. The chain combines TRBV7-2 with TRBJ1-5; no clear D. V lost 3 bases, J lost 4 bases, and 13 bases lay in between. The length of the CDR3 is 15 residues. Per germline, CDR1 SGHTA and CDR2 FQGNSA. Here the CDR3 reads CASSFSLGRNQPQHF. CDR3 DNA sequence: TGTGCCAGCAGCTTTTCCCTCGGTCGGAATCAGCCCCAGCATTTT.

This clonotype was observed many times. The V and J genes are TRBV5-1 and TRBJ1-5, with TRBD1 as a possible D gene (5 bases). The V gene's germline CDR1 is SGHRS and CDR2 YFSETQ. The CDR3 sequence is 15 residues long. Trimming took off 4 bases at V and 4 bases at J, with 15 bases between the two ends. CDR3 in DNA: TGCGCCAGCAGCGAGGGACTCCACGAGAATCAGCCCCAGCATTTT. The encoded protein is CASSEGLHENQPQHF. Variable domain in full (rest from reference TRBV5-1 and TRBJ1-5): KAGVTQTPRYLIKTRGQQVTLSCSPISGHRSVSWYQQTPGQGLQFLFEYFSETQRNKGNFPGRFSGRQFSNSRSEMNVSTLELGDSALYLCASSEGLHENQPQHFGDGTRLSIL.

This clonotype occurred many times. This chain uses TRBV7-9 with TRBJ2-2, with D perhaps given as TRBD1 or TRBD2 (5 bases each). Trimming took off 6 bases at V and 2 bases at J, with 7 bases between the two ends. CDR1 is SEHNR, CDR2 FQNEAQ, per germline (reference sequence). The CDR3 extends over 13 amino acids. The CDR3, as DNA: TGTGCCAGCAGTGGGACCAACACCGGGGAGCTGTTTTTT. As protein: CASSGTNTGELFF.

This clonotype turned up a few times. The CDR3 nucleotides read TGTGCCAGCAGCGCGGACAGGGAAGGTGAAAAACTGTTTTTT. Its translation: CASSADREGEKLFF. This chain joins TRBV5-6 and TRBJ1-4, with 8 bases matching TRBD1. Germline-derived CDR1 and CDR2 are SGHDT and YYEEEE. This CDR3 spans 14 amino acids. V gave up 4 bases and J gave up 7 bases; unmatched junction bases: 6.

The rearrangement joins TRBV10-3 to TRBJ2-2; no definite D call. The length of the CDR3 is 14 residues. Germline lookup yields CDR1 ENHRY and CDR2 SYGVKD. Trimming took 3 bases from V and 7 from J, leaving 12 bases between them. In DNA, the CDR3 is TGTGCCATCAGTGACCCCAATCTGGGCGGGGAGCTGTTTTTT. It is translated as CAISDPNLGGELFF.

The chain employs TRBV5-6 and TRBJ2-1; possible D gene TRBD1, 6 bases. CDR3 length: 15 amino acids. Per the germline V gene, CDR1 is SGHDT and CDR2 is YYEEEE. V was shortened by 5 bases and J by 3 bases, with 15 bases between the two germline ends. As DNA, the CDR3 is TGTGCCAGCAGACGAGGGACAAGGGGCTACAATGAGCAGTTCTTC. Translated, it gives CASRRGTRGYNEQFF.

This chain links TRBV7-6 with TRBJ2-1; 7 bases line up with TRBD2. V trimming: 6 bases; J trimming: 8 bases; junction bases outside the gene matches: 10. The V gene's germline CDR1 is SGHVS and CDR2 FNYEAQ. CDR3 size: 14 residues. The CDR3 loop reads CASSPFGGRDEQFF. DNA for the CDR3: TGTGCCAGCAGTCCCTTTGGAGGGAGGGATGAGCAGTTCTTC.

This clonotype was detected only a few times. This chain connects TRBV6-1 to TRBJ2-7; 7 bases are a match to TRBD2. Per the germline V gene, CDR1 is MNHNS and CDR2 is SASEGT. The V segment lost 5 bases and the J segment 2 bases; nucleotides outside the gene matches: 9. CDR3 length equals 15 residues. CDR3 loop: CASSIRGDGAYEQYF. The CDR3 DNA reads TGTGCCAGCAGTATCCGGGGGGACGGAGCCTACGAGCAGTACTTC.

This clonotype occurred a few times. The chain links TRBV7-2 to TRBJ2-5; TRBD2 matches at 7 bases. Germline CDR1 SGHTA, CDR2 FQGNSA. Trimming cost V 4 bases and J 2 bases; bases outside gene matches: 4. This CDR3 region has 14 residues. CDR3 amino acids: CASSYVGGQETQYF. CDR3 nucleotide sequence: TGTGCCAGCAGCTATGTCGGGGGGCAAGAGACCCAGTACTTC.

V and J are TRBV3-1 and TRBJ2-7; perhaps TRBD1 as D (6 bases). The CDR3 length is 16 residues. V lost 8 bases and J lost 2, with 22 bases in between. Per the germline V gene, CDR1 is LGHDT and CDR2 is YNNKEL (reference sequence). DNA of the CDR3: TGTGCCAGCTCTTTCCGGGGCCAGGGGAACCCCTACGAGCAGTACTTC. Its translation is CASSFRGQGNPYEQYF.

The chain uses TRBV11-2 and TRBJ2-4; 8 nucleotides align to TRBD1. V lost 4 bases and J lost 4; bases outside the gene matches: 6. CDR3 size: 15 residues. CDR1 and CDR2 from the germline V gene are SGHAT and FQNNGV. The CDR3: CASSSIRTGKNIQYF. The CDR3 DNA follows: TGTGCCAGCAGCTCGATACGGACAGGGAAAAACATTCAGTACTTC.

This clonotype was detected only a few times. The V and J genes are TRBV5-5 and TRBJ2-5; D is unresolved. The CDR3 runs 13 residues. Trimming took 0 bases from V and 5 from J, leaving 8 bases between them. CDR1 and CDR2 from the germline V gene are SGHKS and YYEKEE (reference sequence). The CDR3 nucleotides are TGTGCCAGCAGCTTGGATATTCGGGAGACCCAGTACTTC. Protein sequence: CASSLDIRETQYF.

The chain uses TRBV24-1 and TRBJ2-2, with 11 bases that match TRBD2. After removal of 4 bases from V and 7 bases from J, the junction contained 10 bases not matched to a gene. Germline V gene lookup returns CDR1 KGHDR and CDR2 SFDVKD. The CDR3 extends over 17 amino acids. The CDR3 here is CATSEPTSGRLGGELFF. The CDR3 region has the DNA TGTGCCACCAGTGAACCAACTAGCGGGAGATTAGGCGGGGAGCTGTTTTTT.

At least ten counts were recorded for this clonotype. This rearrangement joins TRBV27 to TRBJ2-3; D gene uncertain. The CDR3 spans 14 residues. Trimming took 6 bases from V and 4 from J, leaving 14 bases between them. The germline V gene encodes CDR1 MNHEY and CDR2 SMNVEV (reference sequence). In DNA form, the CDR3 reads TGTGCCAGCAGCCTCGGACGAACATCAGATACGCAGTATTTT. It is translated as CASSLGRTSDTQYF.

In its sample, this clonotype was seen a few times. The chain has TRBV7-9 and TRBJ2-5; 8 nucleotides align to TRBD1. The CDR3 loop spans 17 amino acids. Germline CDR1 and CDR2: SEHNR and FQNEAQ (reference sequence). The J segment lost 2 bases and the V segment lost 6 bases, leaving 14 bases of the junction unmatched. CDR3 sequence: CASSQFGTGGKQETQYF. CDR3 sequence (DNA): TGTGCCAGCAGTCAATTTGGAACAGGGGGGAAACAAGAGACCCAGTACTTC.

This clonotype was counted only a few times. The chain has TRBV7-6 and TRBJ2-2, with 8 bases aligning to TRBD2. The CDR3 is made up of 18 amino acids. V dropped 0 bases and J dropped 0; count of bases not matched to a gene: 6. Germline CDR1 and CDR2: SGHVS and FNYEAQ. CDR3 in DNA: TGTGCCAGCAGCTTAGCTGCCCTAGCGGGTCCGAACACCGGGGAGCTGTTTTTT. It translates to CASSLAALAGPNTGELFF.

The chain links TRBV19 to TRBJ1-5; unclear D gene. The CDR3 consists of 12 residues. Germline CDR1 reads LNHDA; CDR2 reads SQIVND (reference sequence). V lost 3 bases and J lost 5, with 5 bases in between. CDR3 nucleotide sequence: TGTGCCAGTAGTATTGGGGATCAGCCCCAGCATTTT. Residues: CASSIGDQPQHF.

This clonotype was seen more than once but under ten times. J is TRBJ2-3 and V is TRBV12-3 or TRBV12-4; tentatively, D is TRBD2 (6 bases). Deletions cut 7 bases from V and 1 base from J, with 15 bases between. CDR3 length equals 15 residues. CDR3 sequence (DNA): TGTGCCAGCACTACGGAGGGCCAGGGCACAGATACGCAGTATTTT. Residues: CASTTEGQGTDTQYF.

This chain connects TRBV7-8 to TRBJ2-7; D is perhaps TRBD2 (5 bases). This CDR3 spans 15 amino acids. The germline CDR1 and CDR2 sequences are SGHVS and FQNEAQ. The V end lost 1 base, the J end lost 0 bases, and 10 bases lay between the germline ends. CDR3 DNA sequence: TGTGCCAGCAGCTTAGGGCATACTAGCTCCTACGAGCAGTACTTC. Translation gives CASSLGHTSSYEQYF.

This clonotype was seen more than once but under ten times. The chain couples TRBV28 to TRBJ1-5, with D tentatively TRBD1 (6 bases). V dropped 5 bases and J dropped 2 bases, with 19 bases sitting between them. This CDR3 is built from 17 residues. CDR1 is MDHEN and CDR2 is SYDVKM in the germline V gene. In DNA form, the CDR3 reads TGTGCCAGCAGTGACGACAGGTCGGCTACAGGCAATCAGCCCCAGCATTTT. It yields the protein CASSDDRSATGNQPQHF. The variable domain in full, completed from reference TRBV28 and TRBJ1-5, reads DVKVTQSSRYLVKRTGEKVFLECVQDMDHENMFWYRQDPGLGLRLIYFSYDVKMKEKGDIPEGYSVSREKKERFSLILESASTNQTSMYLCASSDDRSATGNQPQHFGDGTRLSIL.

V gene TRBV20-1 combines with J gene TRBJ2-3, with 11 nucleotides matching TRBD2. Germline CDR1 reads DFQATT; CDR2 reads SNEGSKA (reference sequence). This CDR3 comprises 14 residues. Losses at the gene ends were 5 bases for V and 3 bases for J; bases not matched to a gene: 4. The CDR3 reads CSAQTSGGTDTQYF. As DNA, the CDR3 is TGCAGTGCTCAAACTAGCGGGGGTACAGATACGCAGTATTTT.

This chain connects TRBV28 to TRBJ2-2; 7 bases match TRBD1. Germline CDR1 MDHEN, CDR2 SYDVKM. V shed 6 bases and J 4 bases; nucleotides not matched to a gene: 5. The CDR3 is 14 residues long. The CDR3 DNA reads TGTGCCAGCAGAAGTACAGGGGTCACCGGGGAGCTGTTTTTT. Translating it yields CASRSTGVTGELFF.